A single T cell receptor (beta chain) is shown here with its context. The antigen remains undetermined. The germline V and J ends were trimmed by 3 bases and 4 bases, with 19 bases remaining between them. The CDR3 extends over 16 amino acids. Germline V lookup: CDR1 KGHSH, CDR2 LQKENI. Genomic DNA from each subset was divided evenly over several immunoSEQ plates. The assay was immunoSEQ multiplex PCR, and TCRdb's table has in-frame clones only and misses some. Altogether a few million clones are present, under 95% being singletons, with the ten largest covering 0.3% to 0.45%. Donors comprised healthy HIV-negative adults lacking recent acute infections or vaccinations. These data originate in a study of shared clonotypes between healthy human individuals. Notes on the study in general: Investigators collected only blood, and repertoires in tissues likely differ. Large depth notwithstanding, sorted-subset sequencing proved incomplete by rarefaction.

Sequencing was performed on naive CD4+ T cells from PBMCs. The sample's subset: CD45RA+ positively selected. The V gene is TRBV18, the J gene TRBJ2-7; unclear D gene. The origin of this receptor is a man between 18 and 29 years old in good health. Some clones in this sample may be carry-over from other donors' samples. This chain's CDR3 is CASSPGVGGVGYEQYF. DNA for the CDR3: TGTGCCAGCTCACCTGGTGTCGGCGGTGTAGGGTACGAGCAGTACTTC. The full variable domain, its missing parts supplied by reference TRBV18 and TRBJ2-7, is NAGVMQNPRHLVRRRGQEARLRCSPMKGHSHVYWYRQLPEEGLKFMVYLQKENIIDESGMPKERFSAEFPKEGPSILRIQQVVRGDSAAYFCASSPGVGGVGYEQYFGPGTRLTVT.